Below, 26 T cell receptor beta chains from the same sample are listed, as sequenced in a study of blood T cell repertoires in COVID-19. Generated by immunoSEQ multiplex PCR, the TCRdb table keeps only in-frame clones and is missing some. The sample records some 110,000 clones, around 80% being singletons. The material sequenced was peripheral blood. The receptor set was obtained from a woman aged 70-85 years with acute or convalescent COVID-19.

V usage is TRBV4-2 and J usage is TRBJ2-3; 8 bases match TRBD2. Germline CDR1 LGHNA, CDR2 YNFKEQ. The V gene end was trimmed by 1 base and the J gene end by 2 bases; junction bases not matched to a gene: 2. This CDR3 comprises 15 residues. The CDR3 sequence is CASSQGSGVTDTQYF. For the CDR3, the DNA is TGTGCCAGCAGCCAAGGTAGCGGGGTCACAGATACGCAGTATTTT.

This clone was observed a single time. This specimen includes other DNA sequences encoding the same CDR3. The chain carries TRBV9 and TRBJ2-1, with 7 bases aligning to TRBD2. The J segment lost 4 bases and the V segment lost 0 bases, leaving 7 bases of the junction unmatched. In germline, CDR1 is SGDLS, CDR2 YYNGEE. The CDR3 is 16 residues long. CDR3 sequence: CASSVEETGGYNEQFF. Here the CDR3 DNA reads TGTGCCAGCAGCGTAGAGGAAACGGGGGGATACAATGAGCAGTTCTTC.

The chain links TRBV6-5 to TRBJ1-2, with 8 nucleotides matching TRBD1. Germline V gene sequence: CDR1 MNHEY, CDR2 SVGAGI. V shed 0 bases and J 4 bases; nucleotides not matched to a gene: 7. The CDR3 covers 16 residues. Here the CDR3 reads CASSYSETGVSYGYTF. CDR3 sequence (DNA): TGTGCCAGCAGTTACTCGGAGACAGGGGTTAGCTATGGCTACACCTTC.

V usage is TRBV6-6 and J usage is TRBJ1-6; D is uncertain. The CDR3 has 13 amino acids. Germline V gives CDR1 MNHNY, CDR2 SVGAGI (reference sequence). The V gene lost 10 bases and the J gene lost 2 bases, with 9 bases spanning the gap. In nucleotides, the CDR3 is TGTGCCAAGAGGGAAACCTATAATTCACCCCTCCACTTT. It is translated as CAKRETYNSPLHF.

This chain uses TRBV28 with TRBJ1-1, with D possibly TRBD1 on 5 matching bases. Germline-derived CDR1 and CDR2 are MDHEN and SYDVKM. V lost 7 bases and J 1 base, leaving 10 bases between the germline ends. The CDR3 sequence is 13 residues long. The CDR3 DNA reads as TGTGCCAGCACTTCGGGGGGGAACACTGAAGCTTTCTTT. It yields the protein CASTSGGNTEAFF.

In DNA form, the CDR3 reads TGTGCCAGCAGCGTAGGACTAGCGGGAGTGCGCGACAATGAGCAGTTCTTC. It is translated as CASSVGLAGVRDNEQFF. The chain joins TRBV9 to TRBJ2-1; 12 bases are a match to TRBD2. The CDR3 covers 17 residues. The germline gives CDR1 SGDLS, CDR2 YYNGEE. With V trimmed by 0 bases and J by 5 bases, 6 bases remained unmatched.

The chain recombines TRBV5-1 with TRBJ2-3; TRBD2 is a possible D gene (5 bases). This CDR3 contains 15 residues. CDR1 and CDR2 (germline): SGHRS, YFSETQ. The V and J ends lost 0 bases and 4 bases respectively, with 12 bases between them. Here the CDR3 DNA reads TGCGCCAGCAGCTTGGGAGGGAAGGTCTCAGATACGCAGTATTTT. This codes for CASSLGGKVSDTQYF.

J is TRBJ1-1 and V is TRBV5-1; D is perhaps TRBD1 (5 bases). V lost 4 bases, J lost 3 bases, and 16 bases lay in between. CDR1 and CDR2 (germline): SGHRS, YFSETQ. The CDR3 runs to 15 residues. CDR3 DNA: TGCGCCAGCAGCCTAGGGGCAGGGAAGGACACTGAAGCTTTCTTT. Translated, it gives CASSLGAGKDTEAFF.

This sequence joins TRBV2 and TRBJ2-3; 14 positions match TRBD2. This CDR3 is 16 amino acids long. J lost 5 bases, V lost 5 bases, and 6 bases had no gene match. CDR1 is SNHLY, CDR2 FYNNEI, per germline. For the CDR3, the DNA is TGTGCCAGCAGTTCGGGACTAGCGGGAGTGCAAGATACGCAGTATTTT. Protein sequence: CASSSGLAGVQDTQYF.

To note about this clone: Other DNA sequences within the sample encode an identical CDR3. The rearrangement joins TRBV3-1 (or the pseudogene TRBV3-2) to TRBJ1-6, with 10 bases identical to TRBD1. The V gene end was trimmed by 1 base and the J gene end by 7 bases; junction bases not matched to a gene: 4. The germline CDR1 and CDR2 sequences are LGHDT and YNNKEL (reference sequence). The CDR3 spans 16 residues. The CDR3 region is CASSQVRDRGNSPLHF. The DNA of the CDR3 is TGTGCCAGCAGCCAAGTACGGGACAGGGGCAATTCACCCCTCCACTTT.

The chain combines TRBV28 with TRBJ1-6, with TRBD1 as a possible D gene (6 bases). This CDR3 has 14 residues. The V gene lost 6 bases and the J gene lost 10 bases, with 16 bases spanning the gap. Germline CDR1 MDHEN, CDR2 SYDVKM. CDR3 region: CASRRSGVESPLHF. CDR3 DNA: TGTGCCAGCAGGAGGTCAGGGGTTGAATCACCCCTCCACTTT.

The V and J genes are TRBV28 and TRBJ2-7; D gene unclear. The CDR3 loop spans 13 amino acids. The V and J ends lost 6 bases and 5 bases respectively, with 14 bases between them. CDR1 and CDR2 from the germline V gene are MDHEN and SYDVKM. CDR3 bases: TGTGCCAGCAGCCCTCCGAATCCTAACGAGCAGTACTTC. This encodes CASSPPNPNEQYF.

The rearrangement joins TRBV28 to TRBJ2-5; a weak D match, TRBD2 (7 bases). V lost 4 bases, J lost 3 bases, and 15 bases lay in between. The CDR3 totals 15 residues. The germline V gene encodes CDR1 MDHEN and CDR2 SYDVKM. CDR3 amino acids: CASSSPRGGKETQYF. Written as DNA, the CDR3 is TGTGCCAGCAGTTCCCCCAGGGGAGGGAAAGAGACCCAGTACTTC. The complete variable domain, with remaining parts taken from reference TRBV28 and TRBJ2-5, reads DVKVTQSSRYLVKRTGEKVFLECVQDMDHENMFWYRQDPGLGLRLIYFSYDVKMKEKGDIPEGYSVSREKKERFSLILESASTNQTSMYLCASSSPRGGKETQYFGPGTRLLVL.

The V and J genes are TRBV6-6 and TRBJ1-1, with 7 positions matching TRBD1. Germline CDR1 MNHNY, CDR2 SVGAGI (reference sequence). CDR3 length equals 17 residues. Losses at the gene ends were 5 bases for V and 2 bases for J; bases not matched to a gene: 14. CDR3 DNA: TGTGCCAGCAGTCCTAACAGGGGAGGCGGCCTAAACACTGAAGCTTTCTTT. This sequence encodes CASSPNRGGGLNTEAFF.

The rearrangement joins TRBV4-2 to TRBJ2-5; 10 nucleotides match TRBD2. The V gene's germline CDR1 is LGHNA and CDR2 YNFKEQ. The junction had 13 bases not matched to a gene; V was cut back by 4 bases and J by 5 bases. The CDR3 length is 17 residues. For the CDR3, the DNA is TGTGCCAGCAGCCGCGGGGGAGGGACTAGCGTTTTCGAGACCCAGTACTTC. Translated, it gives CASSRGGGTSVFETQYF.

This clone was recorded a few times. The chain uses TRBV5-4 and TRBJ1-1; D uncertain. The CDR3 loop spans 13 amino acids. The V gene lost 3 bases and the J gene lost 0 bases, with 6 bases spanning the gap. Germline CDR1 and CDR2: SGHNT and YYREEE (reference sequence). CDR3 bases: TGTGCCAGCAGCTATCCCATGAACACTGAAGCTTTCTTT. This codes for CASSYPMNTEAFF.

The chain recombines TRBV5-1 with TRBJ2-2; no clear D gene. V gave up 5 bases and J gave up 0 bases, with 8 bases separating them. The germline gives CDR1 SGHRS, CDR2 YFSETQ. This CDR3 is 14 amino acids long. The CDR3 spells CASRLISNTGELFF. CDR3 DNA sequence: TGCGCCAGCAGACTTATTTCGAACACCGGGGAGCTGTTTTTT. Drawing the rest from reference TRBV5-1 and TRBJ2-2, the complete variable domain is KAGVTQTPRYLIKTRGQQVTLSCSPISGHRSVSWYQQTPGQGLQFLFEYFSETQRNKGNFPGRFSGRQFSNSRSEMNVSTLELGDSALYLCASRLISNTGELFFGEGSRLTVL.

This rearrangement joins TRBV7-7 to TRBJ1-3; 7 positions agree with TRBD1. The CDR3 sequence is 18 residues long. Germline CDR1 reads SSHAT; CDR2 reads FNYEAQ (reference sequence). V dropped 4 bases and J dropped 4; count of bases not matched to a gene: 16. CDR3 residues: CASSSTPGTASRGNTIYF. DNA of the CDR3: TGTGCCAGCAGCTCGACCCCCGGGACAGCCTCTCGGGGAAACACCATATATTTT.

This chain connects TRBV2 to TRBJ1-4; weak D call: TRBD1 (6 bases). This CDR3 comprises 14 residues. V was shortened by 3 bases and J by 6 bases, with 11 bases between the two germline ends. Germline CDR1 SNHLY, CDR2 FYNNEI. CDR3 nucleotides: TGTGCCAGCAGTGATGGGGGGGGCTATGAAAAACTGTTTTTT. It specifies CASSDGGGYEKLFF.

The chain employs TRBV6-1 and TRBJ2-5; D may be TRBD1 (7 bases). Germline-derived CDR1 and CDR2 are MNHNS and SASEGT. Trimming pared 0 bases from V and 5 bases from J, leaving 13 bases between. This CDR3 spans 15 amino acids. CDR3 amino acids: CASSEAWRGRETQYF. Written as DNA, the CDR3 is TGTGCCAGCAGTGAAGCGTGGAGGGGGCGGGAGACCCAGTACTTC.

This chain joins TRBV28 and TRBJ2-2, with 9 bases fitting TRBD1. J was trimmed by 4 bases and V by 4 bases; bases with no gene match: 19. This CDR3 has 20 amino acids. Per the germline V gene, CDR1 is MDHEN and CDR2 is SYDVKM. The CDR3 DNA follows: TGTGCCAGCAGTTCGCCCAATACAGGGGGCCTACCAGGAAGCACCGGGGAGCTGTTTTTT. As protein: CASSSPNTGGLPGSTGELFF.

The V call is TRBV25-1, the J call TRBJ1-1; 7 bases agree with TRBD1. CDR1 MGHDK and CDR2 SYGVNS come from the germline V gene. V was pared by 3 bases and J by 5 bases, with 6 bases of the junction left unmatched. CDR3 length: 14 residues. This CDR3 reads CASSDHRGKTEAFF. CDR3 nucleotide sequence: TGTGCCAGCAGTGACCACAGGGGTAAGACTGAAGCTTTCTTT.

As DNA, the CDR3 is TGTGCCAGCAGTTTTTCGACAGGGGGCCTCAATGAGCAGTTCTTC. Translation: CASSFSTGGLNEQFF. The chain couples TRBV27 to TRBJ2-1; the match to TRBD1 covers 10 bases. Germline-derived CDR1 and CDR2 are MNHEY and SMNVEV (reference sequence). The CDR3 totals 15 residues. V lost 3 bases to trimming and J lost 6 bases; unmatched junction nucleotides: 5.

This clone appeared a few times. The gene calls are TRBV30 and TRBJ2-7; 7 nucleotides align to TRBD2. Trimming removed 1 base from V and 3 bases from J; junction bases left unmatched: 6. The germline CDR1 and CDR2 sequences are GTSNPN and SVGIG (reference sequence). The CDR3 spans 14 residues. The CDR3 is CAWSGGAGVYEQYF. CDR3 nucleotides: TGTGCCTGGAGTGGTGGGGCGGGAGTCTACGAGCAGTACTTC.

This chain joins TRBV18 and TRBJ2-1, with 8 positions matching TRBD2. CDR3 length: 16 amino acids. Germline-derived CDR1 and CDR2 are KGHSH and LQKENI. V lost 6 bases and J lost 0; bases outside the gene matches: 7. CDR3 nucleotides: TGTGCCAGCTCGCCCACTAGCGGTAGCTCCTACAATGAGCAGTTCTTC. It is translated as CASSPTSGSSYNEQFF.

The gene calls are TRBV7-9 and TRBJ2-3, with TRBD1 matching over 7 bases. In germline, CDR1 is SEHNR, CDR2 FQNEAQ (reference sequence). The CDR3 spans 18 residues. Germline trimming cut 0 bases from V and 2 bases from J; bases unmatched to any gene: 11. The CDR3: CASSLASGGRRLTDTQYF. DNA of the CDR3: TGTGCCAGCAGCTTAGCCTCAGGGGGTCGCCGACTCACAGATACGCAGTATTTT.